Here is one TCR beta chain with its context. Its target is unknown. Recent vaccinations or acute infections were absent in the healthy HIV-negative adult donors. CD45RA-negative memory and CD45RA+ naive subsets were split from the CD4+ cells. The J segment lost 0 bases and the V segment lost 4 bases, leaving 8 bases of the junction unmatched. Germline V gene data show CDR1 as SGHRS and CDR2 as YFSETQ. The CDR3 length is 17 residues. The data were obtained in a study of shared clonotypes between healthy human individuals. Study-level results: Though the depth was large, rarefaction showed that sorted-subset sequencing was incomplete.

The DNA input per sorted-subset replicate PCR was 200 to 250 ng, corresponding to roughly 30,000 T cell genomes. Profiling relied on immunoSEQ multiplex PCR, and the TCRdb table lists in-frame clones only, not all of them. Of over 2 million clones in the sample, 85% to 95% are singletons; the top ten hold 0.3% to 0.45%. This chain joins TRBV5-1 and TRBJ2-7, with 12 bases matching TRBD2. Sample: naive CD4+ T cells from PBMCs. Subset reported: CD45RA+ positively selected. The sequence derives from a young man in good health. Some clones in this sample may be carry-over from other donors' samples. The CDR3 sequence is CASSRRTSGVSSYEQYF. CDR3 nucleotide sequence: TGCGCCAGCAGCCGAAGGACTAGCGGGGTTAGCTCCTACGAGCAGTACTTC.